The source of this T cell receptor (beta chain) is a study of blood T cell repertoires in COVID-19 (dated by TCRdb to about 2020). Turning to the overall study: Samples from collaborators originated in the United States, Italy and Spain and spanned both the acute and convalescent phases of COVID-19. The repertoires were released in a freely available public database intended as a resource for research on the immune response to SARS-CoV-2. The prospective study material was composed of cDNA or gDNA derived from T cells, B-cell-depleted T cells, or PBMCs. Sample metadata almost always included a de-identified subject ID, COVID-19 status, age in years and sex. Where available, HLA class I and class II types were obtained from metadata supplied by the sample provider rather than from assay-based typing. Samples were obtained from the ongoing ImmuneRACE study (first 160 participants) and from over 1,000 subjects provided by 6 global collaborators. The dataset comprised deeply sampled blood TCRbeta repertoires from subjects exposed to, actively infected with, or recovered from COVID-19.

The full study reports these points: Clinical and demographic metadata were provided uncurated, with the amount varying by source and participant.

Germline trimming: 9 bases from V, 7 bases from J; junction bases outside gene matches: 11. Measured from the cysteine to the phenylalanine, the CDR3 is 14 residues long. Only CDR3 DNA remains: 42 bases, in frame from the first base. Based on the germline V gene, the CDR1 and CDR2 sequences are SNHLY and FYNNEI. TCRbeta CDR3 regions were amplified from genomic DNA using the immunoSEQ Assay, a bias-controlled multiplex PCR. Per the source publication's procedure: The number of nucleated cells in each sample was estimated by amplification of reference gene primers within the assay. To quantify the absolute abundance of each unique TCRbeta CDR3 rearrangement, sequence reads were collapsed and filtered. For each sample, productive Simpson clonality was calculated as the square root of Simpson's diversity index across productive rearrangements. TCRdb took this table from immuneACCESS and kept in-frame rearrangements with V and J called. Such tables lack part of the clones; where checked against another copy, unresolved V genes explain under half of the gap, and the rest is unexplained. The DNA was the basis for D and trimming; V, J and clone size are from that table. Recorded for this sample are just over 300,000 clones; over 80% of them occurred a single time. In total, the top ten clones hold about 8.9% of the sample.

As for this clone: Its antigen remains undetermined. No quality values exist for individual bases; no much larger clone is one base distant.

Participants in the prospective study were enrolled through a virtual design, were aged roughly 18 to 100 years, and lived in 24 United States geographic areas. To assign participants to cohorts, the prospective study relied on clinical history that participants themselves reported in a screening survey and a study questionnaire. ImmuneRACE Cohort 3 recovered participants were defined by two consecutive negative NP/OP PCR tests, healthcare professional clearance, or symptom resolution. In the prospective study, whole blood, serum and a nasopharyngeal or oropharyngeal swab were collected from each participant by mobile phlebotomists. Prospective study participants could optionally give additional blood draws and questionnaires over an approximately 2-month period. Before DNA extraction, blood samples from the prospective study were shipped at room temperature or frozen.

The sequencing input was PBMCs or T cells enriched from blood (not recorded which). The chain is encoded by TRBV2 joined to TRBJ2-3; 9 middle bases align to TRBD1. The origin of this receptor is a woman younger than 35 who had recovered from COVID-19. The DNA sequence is TGTGCCAGTGCGGGGGACAGGGTAGTAAATACGCAGTATTTT. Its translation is CASAGDRVVNTQYF.